What follows are 15 T cell receptor beta chains derived from one specimen sequenced in a study of T cells in Graves' hyperthyroidism and ophthalmopathy. What was amplified from RNA transcripts were TCR beta CDR3 regions. TCR CDR3 regions were first amplified by RT-PCR with HTBI primers. Each CDR3 protein is one row after TCRdb ran MiXCR on the multiplex PCR reads. The sample records more than 650,000 distinct CDR3 sequences, 13% to 15% being singletons. The sequenced material came from blood. The receptors stem from a woman aged 18-35 years with Graves' hyperthyroidism.

This clonotype was counted a few times. This chain uses TRBV7-9 with TRBJ2-5; D is uncertain. Germline lookup yields CDR1 SEHNR and CDR2 FQNEAQ (reference sequence). Trimming left V 1 base short and J 2 bases short, with 11 bases between. The CDR3 totals 15 residues. The CDR3 loop reads CASSLGISDQETQYF. CDR3 in DNA: TGTGCCAGCAGCTTAGGGATATCGGATCAAGAGACCCAGTACTTC.

V and J are TRBV30 and TRBJ1-5; D is unclear. Trimming removed 3 bases at V and 5 bases at J, with 11 bases between. The CDR3 has 13 residues. The germline gives CDR1 GTSNPN, CDR2 SVGIG (reference sequence). In DNA form, the CDR3 reads TGTGCCTGGAGCTGGGGAGCAGATCAGCCCCAGCATTTT. It encodes CAWSWGADQPQHF. The entire variable domain, with the rest obtained from reference TRBV30 and TRBJ1-5, is as follows: SQTIHQWPATLVQPVGSPLSLECTVEGTSNPNLYWYRQAAGRGLQLLFYSVGIGQISSEVPQNLSASRPQDRQFILSSKKLLLSDSGFYLCAWSWGADQPQHFGDGTRLSIL.

This clonotype came up many times. The chain has TRBV2 and TRBJ2-1; no definite D call. The CDR3 is 13 residues long. The germline V gene has CDR1 SNHLY and CDR2 FYNNEI. Trimming took 7 bases from V and 9 from J, leaving 16 bases between them. The CDR3 protein is CASTPQVFGEQFF. The CDR3 DNA is TGTGCCAGCACCCCCCAAGTCTTCGGTGAGCAGTTCTTC.

In its sample, this clonotype was seen many times. This chain's CDR3 is CASSRTAEVYYGYTF. The CDR3 region has the DNA TGTGCCAGCAGTCGAACCGCCGAAGTCTACTATGGCTACACCTTC. The rearrangement uses TRBV11-2 and TRBJ1-2, with D unresolved. Trimming stripped 6 bases from V and 3 bases from J, with 17 bases between. Germline CDR1 SGHAT, CDR2 FQNNGV. The CDR3 covers 15 residues.

This clonotype was seen only a few times. The chain couples TRBV28 to TRBJ2-7, with D tentatively TRBD2 (6 bases). The CDR3 contains 18 residues. Germline V CDR1 and CDR2: MDHEN, SYDVKM. Trimming pared 3 bases from V and 3 bases from J, leaving 24 bases between. DNA for the CDR3: TGTGCCAGCAGTTTCTTAGTAGCGGAGCCATCAGAAGTCTACGAGCAGTACTTC. It codes for CASSFLVAEPSEVYEQYF.

The chain combines TRBV5-6 with TRBJ2-7; TRBD2 matches 10 bases. Germline CDR1 SGHDT, CDR2 YYEEEE. J gave up 3 bases and V 0 bases, and 9 bases lay outside the gene matches. This CDR3 has 17 residues. This CDR3 reads CASSLVASGSMGYEQYF. The CDR3 DNA reads TGTGCCAGCAGCTTGGTTGCTAGCGGGAGTATGGGCTACGAGCAGTACTTC.

This rearrangement joins TRBV29-1 to TRBJ2-7, with 7 bases fitting TRBD2. The CDR3 is 13 amino acids. From germline, CDR1 is SQVTM and CDR2 ANQGSEA. With V trimmed by 5 bases and J by 0 bases, 4 bases remained unmatched. CDR3 DNA: TGCAGCGTTTACCTAGCGGTCTCCTACGAGCAGTACTTC. This encodes CSVYLAVSYEQYF.

This clonotype was detected only a few times. This CDR3 reads CASSASYGSGEQYF. In nucleotides, the CDR3 is TGTGCCAGCAGTGCGTCCTACGGGAGCGGCGAGCAGTACTTC. The chain links TRBV28 to TRBJ2-7, with D possibly being TRBD2 (6 bases). This CDR3 contains 14 residues. CDR1 MDHEN and CDR2 SYDVKM come from the germline V gene. V was shortened by 5 bases and J by 6 bases, with 17 bases between the two germline ends. Variable domain in full (rest from reference TRBV28 and TRBJ2-7): DVKVTQSSRYLVKRTGEKVFLECVQDMDHENMFWYRQDPGLGLRLIYFSYDVKMKEKGDIPEGYSVSREKKERFSLILESASTNQTSMYLCASSASYGSGEQYFGPGTRLTVT.

V and J are TRBV11-2 and TRBJ2-1; 12 bases are a match to TRBD2. CDR1 is SGHAT and CDR2 is FQNNGV in the germline V gene. Trimming removed 7 bases from V and 5 bases from J; junction bases left unmatched: 3. The CDR3 has 14 amino acids. The CDR3: CASKRLAGDNEQFF. The CDR3 region has the DNA TGTGCCAGCAAAAGACTAGCGGGAGACAATGAGCAGTTCTTC. Using reference TRBV11-2 and TRBJ2-1 for the parts outside the CDR3, the full variable domain is EAGVAQSPRYKIIEKRQSVAFWCNPISGHATLYWYQQILGQGPKLLIQFQNNGVVDDSQLPKDRFSAERLKGVDSTLKIQPAKLEDSAVYLCASKRLAGDNEQFFGPGTRLTVL.

This clonotype was observed many times. The chain carries TRBV7-2 and TRBJ2-5, with D unclear. The CDR3 is 14 residues long. CDR1 and CDR2 (germline): SGHTA, FQGNSA. Trimming stripped 6 bases from V and 0 bases from J, with 11 bases between. For the CDR3, the DNA is TGTGCCAGCAGTTTTACCGAGTACCAAGAGACCCAGTACTTC. Translation: CASSFTEYQETQYF.

The chain couples TRBV6-2 or TRBV6-3 to TRBJ2-3; D uncertain. Germline CDR1 reads MNHEY; CDR2 reads SVGEGT. This CDR3 is 13 amino acids long. The germline V and J ends were trimmed by 7 bases and 2 bases, with 10 bases remaining between them. CDR3 region: CASNTPFTDTQYF. CDR3 sequence (DNA): TGTGCCAGCAACACGCCATTCACAGATACGCAGTATTTT.

There are many counts of this clonotype. V gene TRBV18 combines with J gene TRBJ2-3; weak D call: TRBD2 (6 bases). V gave up 6 bases and J gave up 5 bases, with 18 bases separating them. Germline V gene data show CDR1 as KGHSH and CDR2 as LQKENI. The CDR3 is 15 residues long. The CDR3 region is CASSPRDWLGDTQYF. The CDR3 nucleotides are TGTGCCAGCTCCCCCCGGGACTGGCTAGGAGATACGCAGTATTTT. The full variable domain, its missing parts supplied by reference TRBV18 and TRBJ2-3, is NAGVMQNPRHLVRRRGQEARLRCSPMKGHSHVYWYRQLPEEGLKFMVYLQKENIIDESGMPKERFSAEFPKEGPSILRIQQVVRGDSAAYFCASSPRDWLGDTQYFGPGTRLTVL.

This clonotype showed up many times. This CDR3 is CSAAWDRGYEKLFF. For the CDR3, the DNA is TGCAGTGCAGCTTGGGACAGGGGATACGAAAAACTGTTTTTT. The rearrangement uses TRBV20-1 and TRBJ1-4; 10 nucleotides align to TRBD1. The CDR3 has 14 amino acids. The V segment lost 6 bases and the J segment 8 bases; nucleotides outside the gene matches: 9. The V gene's germline CDR1 is DFQATT and CDR2 SNEGSKA (reference sequence).

CDR3 DNA: TGCGCCAGCAGCCAAGTAGGATTGGACACTGAAGCTTTCTTT. The encoded protein is CASSQVGLDTEAFF. This chain joins TRBV4-1 and TRBJ1-1; D unclear. V lost 1 base and J 3 bases, leaving 9 bases between the germline ends. The CDR3 has 14 amino acids. Germline CDR1 reads MGHRA; CDR2 reads YSYEKL.

This clonotype was seen a handful of times. The chain recombines TRBV28 with TRBJ1-4, with D possibly TRBD1 on 5 matching bases. This CDR3 comprises 13 residues. The ends were cut back, 8 bases at V and 8 bases at J, with 15 bases in the middle. Looked up from germline, CDR1 is MDHEN and CDR2 is SYDVKM. The CDR3 sequence is CASGGAPREKLFF. Written as DNA, the CDR3 is TGTGCCAGCGGAGGGGCTCCGCGGGAAAAACTGTTTTTT.